This T cell receptor (beta chain) stems from a study of CD8 T cells in ankylosing spondylitis. Points from the study as a whole: Disease-associated clones were CD8+ and fairly uncommon in peripheral blood. Roughly 8 highly homologous variants made up a TCR beta motif, and this motif appeared characteristic of ankylosing spondylitis blood.

This clonotype was picked up many times. Its antigen remains unknown. TCR beta libraries were made by quantitative 5'-RACE with molecular barcodes. TCRdb re-called the 5' RACE reads through MiXCR, storing one row per CDR3 protein. Of some 240,000 distinct CDR3 sequences listed, approximately 9% are singletons. This CDR3 has 13 amino acids. Deletions cut 7 bases from V and 1 base from J, with 8 bases between. Sequenced: blood, either unsorted or a sorted T cell fraction (not recorded which). The gene calls are TRBV12-3 or TRBV12-4 and TRBJ1-5, with D unclear. This receptor was taken from a male donor with ankylosing spondylitis or in good health (not recorded which). The CDR3 loop reads CASNRQSNQPQHF. The DNA of the CDR3 is TGTGCCAGCAATAGGCAGAGCAATCAGCCCCAGCATTTT.